This T cell receptor (beta chain) emerged from a study of PD-1 blockade in classical Hodgkin lymphoma. The CDR3 extends over 15 amino acids. With 2 bases clipped from V and 4 bases from J, the junction kept 4 bases outside the gene matches. Germline-derived CDR1 and CDR2 are MNHEY and SMNVEV (reference sequence). TCRdb keeps only in-frame clones here, not all; method: immunoSEQ multiplex PCR. Of over 70,000 clones listed, approximately 90% are singletons. Time point here: cycle 4 day 1 (C4D1), after less than 7 weeks of nivolumab. All patients relapsed after autologous stem cell transplantation, and brentuximab vedotin exposure varied.

The sample consisted of peripheral blood mononuclear cells (PBMCs), taken before the fourth cycle of nivolumab. The TCR sequence derives from a human donor with classical Hodgkin lymphoma. The gene calls are TRBV27 and TRBJ2-7, with TRBD1 matching 11 bases. This CDR3 is CASSLGQGASYEQYF. CDR3 coding DNA: TGTGCCAGCAGTTTAGGACAGGGGGCCTCGTACGAGCAGTACTTC.